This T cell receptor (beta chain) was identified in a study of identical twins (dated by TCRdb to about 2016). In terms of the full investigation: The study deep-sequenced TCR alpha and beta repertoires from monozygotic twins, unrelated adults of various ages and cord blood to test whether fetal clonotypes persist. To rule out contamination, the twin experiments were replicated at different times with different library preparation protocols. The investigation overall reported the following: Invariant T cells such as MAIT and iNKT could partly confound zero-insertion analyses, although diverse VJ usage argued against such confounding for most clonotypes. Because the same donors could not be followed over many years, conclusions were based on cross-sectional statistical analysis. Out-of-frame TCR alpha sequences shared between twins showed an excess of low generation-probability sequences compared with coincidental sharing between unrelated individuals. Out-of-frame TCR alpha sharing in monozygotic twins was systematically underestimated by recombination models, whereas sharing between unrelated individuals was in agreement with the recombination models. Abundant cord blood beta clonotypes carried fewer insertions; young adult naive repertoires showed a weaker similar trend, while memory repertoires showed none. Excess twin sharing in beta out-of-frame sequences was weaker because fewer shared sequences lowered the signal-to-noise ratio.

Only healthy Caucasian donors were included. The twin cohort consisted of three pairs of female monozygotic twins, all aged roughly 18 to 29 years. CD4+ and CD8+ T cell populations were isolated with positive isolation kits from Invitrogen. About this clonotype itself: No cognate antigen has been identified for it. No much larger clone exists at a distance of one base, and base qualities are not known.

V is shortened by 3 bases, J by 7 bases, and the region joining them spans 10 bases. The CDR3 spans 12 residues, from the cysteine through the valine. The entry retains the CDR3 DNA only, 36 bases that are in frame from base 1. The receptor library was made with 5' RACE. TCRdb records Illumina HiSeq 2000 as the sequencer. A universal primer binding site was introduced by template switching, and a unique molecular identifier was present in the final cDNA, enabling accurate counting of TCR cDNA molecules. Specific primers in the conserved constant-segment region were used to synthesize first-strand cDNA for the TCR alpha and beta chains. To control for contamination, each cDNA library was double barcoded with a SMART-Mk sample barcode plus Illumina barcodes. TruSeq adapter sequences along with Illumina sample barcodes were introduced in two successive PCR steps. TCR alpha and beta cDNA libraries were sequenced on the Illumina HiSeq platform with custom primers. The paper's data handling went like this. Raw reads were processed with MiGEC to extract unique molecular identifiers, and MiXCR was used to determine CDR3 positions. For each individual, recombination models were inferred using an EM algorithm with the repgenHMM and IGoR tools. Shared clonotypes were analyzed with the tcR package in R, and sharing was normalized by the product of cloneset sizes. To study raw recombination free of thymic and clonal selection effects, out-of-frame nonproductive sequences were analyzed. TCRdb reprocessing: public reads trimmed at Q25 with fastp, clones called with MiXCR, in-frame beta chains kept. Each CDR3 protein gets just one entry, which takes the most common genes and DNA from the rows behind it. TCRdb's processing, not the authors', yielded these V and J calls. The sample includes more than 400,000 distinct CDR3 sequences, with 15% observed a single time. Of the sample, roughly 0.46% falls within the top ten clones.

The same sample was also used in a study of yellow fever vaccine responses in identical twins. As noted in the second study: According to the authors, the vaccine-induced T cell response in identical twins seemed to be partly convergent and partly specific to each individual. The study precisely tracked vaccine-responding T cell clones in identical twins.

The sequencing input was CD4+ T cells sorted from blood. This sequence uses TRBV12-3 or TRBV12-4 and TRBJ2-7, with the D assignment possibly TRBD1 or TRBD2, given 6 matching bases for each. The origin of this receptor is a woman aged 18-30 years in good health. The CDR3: CASSFGGGEQYV. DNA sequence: TGTGCCAGCAGTTTCGGGGGCGGTGAGCAGTACGTC.